One and the same sample provided the 23 T cell receptor beta chains below, sequenced in a study of T cells in narcolepsy. Using immunoSEQ multiplex PCR, the repertoire was profiled, and TCRdb retains in-frame clones only, with some absent. The sample has tens of thousands of clones, approximately 80% seen once; the top ten hold over 0.55%. Sequenced sample: CD45RA- memory CD4+ T cells from PBMCs. The source is a human donor with narcolepsy.

This sequence joins TRBV6-1 and TRBJ2-2; possible D gene TRBD1, 7 bases. This CDR3 is 15 amino acids long. V was cut by 6 bases and J by 4 bases, with 15 bases left in between. Germline V lookup: CDR1 MNHNS, CDR2 SASEGT. The CDR3 protein is CASRLTGTFTGELFF. Here the CDR3 DNA reads TGTGCCAGCAGGCTGACAGGGACTTTCACCGGGGAGCTGTTTTTT.

The rearrangement uses TRBV7-9 and TRBJ2-1, with D uncertain. CDR3 length equals 12 residues. V lost 5 bases and J lost 7, with 9 bases in between. The V gene's germline CDR1 is SEHNR and CDR2 FQNEAQ (reference sequence). CDR3 protein: CASSPPGNEQFF. DNA of the CDR3: TGTGCCAGCAGCCCCCCAGGTAATGAGCAGTTCTTC.

The chain links TRBV6-1 to TRBJ1-1, with D tentatively TRBD1 (6 bases). CDR1 MNHNS and CDR2 SASEGT come from the germline V gene. The CDR3 loop spans 14 amino acids. Trimming cost V 10 bases and J 3 bases, with 18 bases left between them. The CDR3 coding sequence is TGTGCCACCCCGGGGGGGGGCGATCACACTGAAGCTTTCTTT. Protein: CATPGGGDHTEAFF.

The V gene is TRBV28, the J gene TRBJ1-5; D not resolved. Germline lookup yields CDR1 MDHEN and CDR2 SYDVKM. The ends were cut back, 7 bases at V and 5 bases at J, with 15 bases in the middle. There are 14 residues in the CDR3. The CDR3 nucleotides read TGTGCCAGCAAAGGAGGGTTAAAGGATCAGCCCCAGCATTTT. This gives the protein CASKGGLKDQPQHF.

This sequence joins TRBV7-7 and TRBJ2-5, with 8 bases identical to TRBD2. J gave up 5 bases and V 1 base, and 6 bases lay outside the gene matches. CDR3 length: 15 amino acids. Germline CDR1 reads SSHAT; CDR2 reads FNYEAQ (reference sequence). The CDR3 reads CASSLGSSGGETQYF. CDR3 sequence (DNA): TGTGCCAGCAGCTTAGGTAGTTCGGGAGGGGAGACCCAGTACTTC.

V usage is TRBV11-3 and J usage is TRBJ2-1; 10 bases match TRBD1. Unmatched junction bases numbered 9, after V lost 5 bases and J lost 8 bases. Germline loops: CDR1 SGHNT, CDR2 YENEEA. CDR3 length: 15 amino acids. CDR3 DNA sequence: TGTGCCAGCAGCCCCTCGGGACAGGGGTATGATGAGCAGTTCTTC. This encodes CASSPSGQGYDEQFF.

The CDR3, as DNA: TGTGCCAGCAGCCCACTAGGCGGGCTCGAAAAACTGTTTTTT. It yields the protein CASSPLGGLEKLFF. The chain is built from TRBV14 and TRBJ1-4; D is unclear. Germline V CDR1 and CDR2: SGHDN, FVKESK. Deletions cut 4 bases from V and 8 bases from J, with 14 bases between. The CDR3 extends over 14 amino acids.

This sequence joins TRBV29-1 and TRBJ1-1; tentative D call: TRBD1 (6 bases). Trimming took 3 bases from V and 3 from J, leaving 11 bases between them. The length of the CDR3 is 13 residues. The V gene's germline CDR1 is SQVTM and CDR2 ANQGSEA. As DNA, the CDR3 is TGCAGCGTTGAGGGGGGCGCGGACACTGAAGCTTTCTTT. It yields the protein CSVEGGADTEAFF.

The V call is TRBV27, the J call TRBJ2-7; weak D call: TRBD1 (5 bases). The CDR3 covers 14 residues. Germline V CDR1 and CDR2: MNHEY, SMNVEV (reference sequence). V was cut by 0 bases and J by 5 bases, with 11 bases left in between. CDR3 residues: CASSLSGVGHEQYF. In DNA, the CDR3 is TGTGCCAGCAGTTTATCAGGGGTTGGTCACGAGCAGTACTTC.

The chain carries TRBV7-6 and TRBJ2-7; D is tentatively TRBD1 or TRBD2 (5 bases each). Germline CDR1 SGHVS, CDR2 FNYEAQ. V shed 5 bases and J shed 6 bases, with 23 bases lying between them. The CDR3 loop spans 16 amino acids. The CDR3 DNA sequence: TGTGCCAGCAGCCTCCGAGGGGCCGGGGTTGGTGGCGAGCAGTACTTC. Protein product: CASSLRGAGVGGEQYF.

Only one count was recorded for this clone. This chain joins TRBV6-1 and TRBJ1-5; D ambiguous. The CDR3 runs 16 residues. V was trimmed by 2 bases and J by 0 bases, leaving 11 bases between them. The germline V gene encodes CDR1 MNHNS and CDR2 SASEGT. For the CDR3, the DNA is TGTGCCAGCAGTGAACCGATGCGCCTTAGCAATCAGCCCCAGCATTTT. It yields the protein CASSEPMRLSNQPQHF.

The rearrangement links TRBV11-1 to TRBJ2-3, with D perhaps matching TRBD2 (6 bases). CDR1 and CDR2 from the germline V gene are SGHAT and FQDESV (reference sequence). This CDR3 is 15 amino acids long. Deletions cut 5 bases from V and 8 bases from J, with 20 bases between. CDR3 nucleotides: TGTGCCAGCAGCCCGGGACTGGGGATGAAGGGTACGCAGTATTTT. This gives the protein CASSPGLGMKGTQYF.

CDR3 bases: TGTGCCAGTAGTATCACCGGGGCTCAGAACACTGAAGCTTTCTTT. Its protein is CASSITGAQNTEAFF. The rearrangement uses TRBV19 and TRBJ1-1, with a tentative D call TRBD1 (5 bases). The CDR3 covers 15 residues. CDR1 and CDR2 (germline): LNHDA, SQIVND (reference sequence). The germline V and J ends were trimmed by 3 bases and 1 base, with 12 bases remaining between them.

The chain is built from TRBV5-1 and TRBJ2-5; tentative D call: TRBD1 (7 bases). CDR1 and CDR2 (germline): SGHRS, YFSETQ. The CDR3 totals 16 residues. Between the trimmed V and J ends, which lost 5 bases and 3 bases, there was a span of 20 bases. Written as DNA, the CDR3 is TGCGCCAGCAGTAAAACGAACAGGGGCGGGGAAGAGACCCAGTACTTC. This codes for CASSKTNRGGEETQYF.

V and J are TRBV6-1 and TRBJ2-1; D gene unclear. The V and J ends lost 4 bases and 0 bases respectively, with 10 bases between them. Germline assignment: CDR1 MNHNS and CDR2 SASEGT. This CDR3 region has 15 residues. Here the CDR3 reads CASSGSVGSYNEQFF. The CDR3 region has the DNA TGTGCCAGCAGTGGATCAGTTGGCTCCTACAATGAGCAGTTCTTC.

V usage is TRBV5-4 and J usage is TRBJ2-7; 9 bases agree with TRBD2. The V and J ends lost 2 bases and 0 bases, in that order; junction bases with no gene match: 3. Germline V gene lookup returns CDR1 SGHNT and CDR2 YYREEE (reference sequence). The CDR3 is 15 residues long. CDR3 bases: TGTGCCAGCAGCTTCGCGGGGGGGAGCTCCTACGAGCAGTACTTC. Residues: CASSFAGGSSYEQYF.

The V and J genes are TRBV19 and TRBJ1-6, with D unresolved. Germline CDR1 is LNHDA and CDR2 is SQIVND (reference sequence). The length of the CDR3 is 14 residues. V was trimmed by 8 bases and J by 4 bases, leaving 12 bases between them. The CDR3 DNA follows: TGTGCCAGTTGGGAGGGATCGTATAATTCACCCCTCCACTTT. Its translation: CASWEGSYNSPLHF.

This clone was observed once. The chain combines TRBV7-2 with TRBJ2-7; tentatively, D is TRBD2 (6 bases). V lost 6 bases and J lost 4, with 10 bases in between. The CDR3 totals 12 residues. Germline V CDR1 and CDR2: SGHTA, FQGNSA. CDR3 sequence: CASRFGGYEQYF. The CDR3 DNA reads TGTGCCAGCAGATTTGGGGGGTACGAGCAGTACTTC.

V is TRBV5-4 and J is TRBJ1-5; 8 nucleotides line up with TRBD1. V shed 4 bases and J 4 bases; nucleotides not matched to a gene: 4. The CDR3 is 14 residues long. Germline lookup yields CDR1 SGHNT and CDR2 YYREEE (reference sequence). This CDR3 reads CASSRTGLNQPQHF. Here the CDR3 DNA reads TGTGCCAGCAGCCGGACAGGGCTGAATCAGCCCCAGCATTTT.

As regards this clone: Other DNA sequences within the sample encode an identical CDR3. Here the CDR3 reads CASSSSDRGLMSTEAFF. CDR3 nucleotide sequence: TGTGCCAGTAGTAGCTCAGACAGGGGGCTTATGAGCACTGAAGCTTTCTTT. The V gene is TRBV19, the J gene TRBJ1-1; 10 nucleotides line up with TRBD1. The CDR3 extends over 17 amino acids. Germline assignment: CDR1 LNHDA and CDR2 SQIVND (reference sequence). V shed 4 bases and J 4 bases; nucleotides not matched to a gene: 12.

CDR3 sequence (DNA): TGTGCCAGCAGCTTCACAGGACTAGCGGGGGGAACAGATACGCAGTATTTT. Translated: CASSFTGLAGGTDTQYF. The chain joins TRBV7-2 to TRBJ2-3; 14 bases are a match to TRBD2. This CDR3 contains 17 residues. Germline assignment: CDR1 SGHTA and CDR2 FQGNSA. V trimming: 3 bases; J trimming: 3 bases; junction bases outside the gene matches: 5.

The count of this clone is one. The rearrangement links TRBV14 to TRBJ2-1, with a possible D match to TRBD2 (7 bases). V was clipped by 1 base and J by 7 bases, with 17 bases between them. CDR3 length equals 16 residues. Germline CDR1 is SGHDN and CDR2 is FVKESK. The CDR3 DNA reads TGTGCCAGCAGCCAAGCTCCCGGGGGGCCGTGGAATGAGCAGTTCTTC. Its translation: CASSQAPGGPWNEQFF.

The chain carries TRBV4-1 and TRBJ2-7, with D possibly TRBD2 on 6 matching bases. Germline V gene lookup returns CDR1 MGHRA and CDR2 YSYEKL. Trimming removed 4 bases at V and 3 bases at J, with 13 bases between. The CDR3 totals 14 residues. The CDR3, as DNA: TGCGCCAGCAGCCTTGGGACGGGGGTCTACGAGCAGTACTTC. It yields the protein CASSLGTGVYEQYF.